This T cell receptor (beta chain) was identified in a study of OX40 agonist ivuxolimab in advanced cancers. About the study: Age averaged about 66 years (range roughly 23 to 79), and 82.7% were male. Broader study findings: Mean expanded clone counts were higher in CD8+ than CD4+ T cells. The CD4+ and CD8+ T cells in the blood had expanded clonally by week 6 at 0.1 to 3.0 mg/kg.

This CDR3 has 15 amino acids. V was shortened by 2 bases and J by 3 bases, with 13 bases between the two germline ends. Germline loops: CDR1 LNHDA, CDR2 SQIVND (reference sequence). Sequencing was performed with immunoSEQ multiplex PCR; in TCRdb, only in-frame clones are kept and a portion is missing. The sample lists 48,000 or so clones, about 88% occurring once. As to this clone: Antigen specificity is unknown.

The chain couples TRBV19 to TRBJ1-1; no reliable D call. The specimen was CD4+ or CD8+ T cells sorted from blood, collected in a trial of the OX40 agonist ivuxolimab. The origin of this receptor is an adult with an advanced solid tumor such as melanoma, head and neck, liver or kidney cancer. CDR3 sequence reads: CASSISGTIYTEAFF. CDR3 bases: TGTGCCAGTAGTATATCAGGAACAATTTACACTGAAGCTTTCTTT.